The text below deals with one TCR beta chain. Repertoires were generated with immunoSEQ multiplex PCR, while TCRdb's copy carries only in-frame clones and drops some. The sample yields a few hundred thousand clones, more than 70% seen once. The sample originates from a study of blood T cell repertoires in COVID-19. The V segment lost 4 bases and the J segment 6 bases; nucleotides outside the gene matches: 8. This CDR3 is 15 amino acids long. Germline V CDR1 and CDR2: SGHTA, FQGTGA. What was sequenced was peripheral blood. This sequence joins TRBV7-3 and TRBJ2-1; TRBD2 agrees at 8 bases. The sequence was obtained from a man aged 50-59 years with COVID-19, enrolled during active disease. The CDR3 sequence is CASSWEASGFNEQFF. Written as DNA, the CDR3 is TGTGCCAGCAGCTGGGAGGCTAGCGGGTTCAATGAGCAGTTCTTC.